This TCR beta chain was identified in a study of cytomegalovirus exposure and HLA in healthy donors. Study-level points and caveats: A few of the chains that were CMV-associated were confirmed in vitro to be specific for CMV antigens. Reported findings show TCR beta sequences accurately forecast HLA-A and HLA-B alleles in most subjects.

Of note for this clone: What it binds is not known.

V dropped 4 bases and J dropped 5; count of bases not matched to a gene: 6. CDR1 and CDR2 from the germline V gene are LNHDA and SQIVND (reference sequence). The CDR3 runs to 15 residues. Primers for the PCR totalled 60 Vbeta and 13 Jbeta. TCRdb keeps only in-frame clones here, not all; method: immunoSEQ multiplex PCR. The sample yields fewer than 110,000 clones, under 85% seen once. This sequence joins TRBV19 and TRBJ2-1; 9 bases line up with TRBD2. The receptor comes from a woman aged 40-49 years in good health and CMV-seronegative. The sample taken for sequencing was PBMCs. This CDR3 reads CASSRPSGIDNEQFF. The CDR3 DNA reads as TGTGCCAGTAGTAGACCTAGCGGGATCGACAATGAGCAGTTCTTC.